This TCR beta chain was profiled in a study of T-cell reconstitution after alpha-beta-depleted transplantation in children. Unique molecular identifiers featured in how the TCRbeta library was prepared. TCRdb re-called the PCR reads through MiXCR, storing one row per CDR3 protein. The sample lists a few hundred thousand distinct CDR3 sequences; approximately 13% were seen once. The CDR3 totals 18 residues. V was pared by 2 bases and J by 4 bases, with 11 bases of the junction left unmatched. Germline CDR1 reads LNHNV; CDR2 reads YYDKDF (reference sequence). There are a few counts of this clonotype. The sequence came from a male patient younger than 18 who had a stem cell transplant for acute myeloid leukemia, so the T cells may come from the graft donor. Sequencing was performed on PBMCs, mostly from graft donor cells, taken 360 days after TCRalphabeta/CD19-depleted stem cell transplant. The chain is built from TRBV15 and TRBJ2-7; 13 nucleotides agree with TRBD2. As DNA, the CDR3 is TGTGCCACCAGCAGAAGGACAAGGACTAGCGGGAGTCTGTACGAGCAGTACTTC. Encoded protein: CATSRRTRTSGSLYEQYF.